One and the same sample provided the 22 T cell receptor beta chains below, sequenced in a study of cytomegalovirus exposure and HLA in healthy donors. 60 Vbeta and 13 Jbeta primers were used in PCR. Data came from immunoSEQ multiplex PCR; TCRdb stores just in-frame clones and leaves some out. The sample includes around 130,000 clones, 73% of them seen just once. Sequences were obtained from PBMCs. The receptor source for this set is a woman in her thirties or forties in good health and CMV-seropositive.

With respect to this clone: One end of the junction does not line up with germline, which may come from a read error. J is TRBJ2-7 and V is TRBV4-2; 9 nucleotides line up with TRBD1. The CDR3 has 15 amino acids. Germline assignment: CDR1 LGHNA and CDR2 YNFKEQ. CDR3 sequence: CASSPQGQGSFEQYF. DNA of the CDR3: TGTGCCAGCAGCCCGCAGGGACAGGGCTCCTTCGAGCAGTACTTC.

The chain joins TRBV14 to TRBJ2-5; TRBD2 aligns across 8 bases. The assigned J gene may be wrong: the sequence end matches TRBJ2-7 better. Germline CDR1 and CDR2: SGHDN and FVKESK. The CDR3 is 14 residues long. The CDR3 protein is CASSRPGTRVEQYF. Written as DNA, the CDR3 is TGTGCCAGCAGCCGTCCCGGGACTAGGGTCGAGCAGTACTTC.

The CDR3 loop is CASSKYEQYF. CDR3 coding DNA: TGTGCCAGCAGCAAATACGAGCAGTACTTC. This chain connects TRBV6-1 to TRBJ2-7; D gene ambiguous. The ends were cut back, 6 bases at V and 4 bases at J, with 4 bases in the middle. Germline V gene sequence: CDR1 MNHNS, CDR2 SASEGT. This CDR3 is 10 amino acids long.

The chain joins TRBV7-2 to TRBJ1-1, with TRBD1 matching over 8 bases. This CDR3 comprises 13 residues. Germline V gene data show CDR1 as SGHTA and CDR2 as FQGNSA. Losses at the gene ends were 6 bases for V and 4 bases for J; bases not matched to a gene: 4. This chain's CDR3 is CASRYTGGTEAFF. In DNA form, the CDR3 reads TGTGCCAGCAGATATACAGGGGGCACTGAAGCTTTCTTT.

This clone was seen a handful of times. This rearrangement joins TRBV10-3 to TRBJ1-5; perhaps TRBD1 as D (5 bases). The germline V and J ends were trimmed by 0 bases and 10 bases, with 16 bases remaining between them. This CDR3 comprises 15 residues. Germline CDR1 is ENHRY and CDR2 is SYGVKD. CDR3 DNA: TGTGCCATCAGTGAGTCGGGGCAGGTACCCTTTCCCCAGCATTTT. It encodes CAISESGQVPFPQHF.

The genes are TRBV5-1 and TRBJ1-4; tentatively, D is TRBD1 (5 bases). The CDR3 totals 15 residues. Between the trimmed V and J ends, which lost 1 base and 4 bases, there was a span of 11 bases. The germline V gene encodes CDR1 SGHRS and CDR2 YFSETQ. In nucleotides, the CDR3 is TGCGCCAGCAGCTTGCAGGGTTGGAATAATGAAAAACTGTTTTTT. Protein: CASSLQGWNNEKLFF.

This clone was seen only a few times. The chain employs TRBV5-4 and TRBJ1-1; a weak D match, TRBD1 (6 bases). The germline V gene encodes CDR1 SGHNT and CDR2 YYREEE (reference sequence). This CDR3 is built from 14 residues. V lost 1 base and J 4 bases, leaving 11 bases between the germline ends. As DNA, the CDR3 is TGTGCCAGCAGCTTGTCAGGGGCCGGCACTGAAGCTTTCTTT. Protein sequence: CASSLSGAGTEAFF.

The V call is TRBV2, the J call TRBJ2-3; no firm D call. V dropped 4 bases and J dropped 0 bases, with 14 bases sitting between them. The CDR3 spans 16 residues. Germline CDR1 reads SNHLY; CDR2 reads FYNNEI. The CDR3 is CASSGGGHASTDTQYF. The CDR3 nucleotides are TGTGCCAGCAGTGGCGGCGGTCACGCTAGCACAGATACGCAGTATTTT.

V gene TRBV5-8 combines with J gene TRBJ1-2; 8 nucleotides align to TRBD1. Trimming removed 4 bases from V and 7 bases from J; junction bases left unmatched: 18. The V gene's germline CDR1 is SGHTS and CDR2 YDEGEE. The CDR3 length is 17 residues. The CDR3 spells CASSVRGDRGYLGGYTF. The CDR3 nucleotides are TGTGCCAGCAGCGTTAGAGGTGACAGGGGATACTTGGGTGGCTACACCTTC. The full variable domain, its missing parts supplied by reference TRBV5-8 and TRBJ1-2, is EAGVTQSPTHLIKTRGQQATLRCSPISGHTSVYWYQQALGLGLQFLLWYDEGEERNRGNFPPRFSGRQFPNYSSELNVNALELEDSALYLCASSVRGDRGYLGGYTFGSGTRLTVV.

The J gene is TRBJ1-1, the V gene TRBV6-1; unclear D gene. The ends were cut back, 8 bases at V and 5 bases at J, with 12 bases in the middle. Germline values: CDR1 MNHNS, CDR2 SASEGT. This CDR3 has 12 amino acids. In DNA form, the CDR3 reads TGTGCCAGCCCGGAGGCCATTACTGAAGCTTTCTTT. Protein: CASPEAITEAFF.

The chain recombines TRBV5-1 with TRBJ1-1, with a tentative D call TRBD1 (6 bases). The CDR3 spans 15 residues. Trimming stripped 4 bases from V and 0 bases from J, with 13 bases between. Germline V gene data show CDR1 as SGHRS and CDR2 as YFSETQ. CDR3 loop: CASSQGTQVNTEAFF. The CDR3 bases are TGCGCCAGCAGCCAGGGGACACAGGTGAACACTGAAGCTTTCTTT.

The chain couples TRBV5-4 to TRBJ2-1; D may be TRBD1 (6 bases). This CDR3 has 15 amino acids. V was shortened by 2 bases and J by 4 bases, with 13 bases between the two germline ends. Germline V gene lookup returns CDR1 SGHNT and CDR2 YYREEE (reference sequence). The CDR3 is CASSFGQPVYNEQFF. The CDR3 DNA reads TGTGCCAGCAGCTTTGGACAGCCCGTATACAATGAGCAGTTCTTC.

The chain combines TRBV27 with TRBJ2-3; unclear D gene. V lost 0 bases to trimming and J lost 4 bases, with 8 bases between them. Germline V gives CDR1 MNHEY, CDR2 SMNVEV (reference sequence). The CDR3 runs to 14 residues. The CDR3 nucleotides read TGTGCCAGCAGTTTATCGGGTGAGGCAGATACGCAGTATTTT. It is translated as CASSLSGEADTQYF.

The J gene is TRBJ2-7, the V gene TRBV28, with TRBD2 as a possible D gene (6 bases). The V and J ends lost 2 bases and 2 bases respectively, with 10 bases between them. The CDR3 runs 14 residues. Germline-derived CDR1 and CDR2 are MDHEN and SYDVKM. The DNA for the CDR3 is TGTGCCAGCAGTTTAGGGGGGAACCCCTACGAGCAGTACTTC. It specifies CASSLGGNPYEQYF.

This clone was detected once. The chain joins TRBV19 to TRBJ1-2, with no clear D. Germline lookup yields CDR1 LNHDA and CDR2 SQIVND (reference sequence). This CDR3 region has 19 residues. V lost 3 bases and J lost 5, with 28 bases in between. The chain's CDR3 is CASSILSGQIIRGRYGYTF. The CDR3 nucleotides read TGTGCCAGTAGTATTCTCTCGGGTCAGATCATAAGAGGTCGGTATGGCTACACCTTC.

This clone has a handful of counts. The chain carries TRBV27 and TRBJ1-1; no clear D gene. The CDR3 has 17 amino acids. Trimming stripped 0 bases from V and 4 bases from J, with 18 bases between. Germline V gene lookup returns CDR1 MNHEY and CDR2 SMNVEV (reference sequence). The CDR3 sequence: CASSLSMAASRGTEAFF. The DNA of the CDR3 is TGTGCCAGCAGTTTATCGATGGCAGCCAGCCGGGGCACTGAAGCTTTCTTT.

The chain combines TRBV7-7 with TRBJ2-5; 10 nucleotides agree with TRBD2. The CDR3 is made up of 15 amino acids. Germline assignment: CDR1 SSHAT and CDR2 FNYEAQ (reference sequence). J gave up 2 bases and V 2 bases, and 2 bases lay outside the gene matches. In DNA form, the CDR3 reads TGTGCCAGCAGCTTAAGAGCGGGGGGGCAAGAGACCCAGTACTTC. Translation: CASSLRAGGQETQYF.

The gene calls are TRBV11-2 and TRBJ2-7; D is uncertain. The CDR3 length is 12 residues. Germline CDR1 SGHAT, CDR2 FQNNGV. V dropped 11 bases and J dropped 0 bases, with 11 bases sitting between them. The CDR3: CAVQESSYEQYF. CDR3 in DNA: TGTGCCGTTCAAGAGAGCTCCTACGAGCAGTACTTC.

Notes on this clone: The sample holds other DNA sequences that translate to the same CDR3. The chain is built from TRBV10-3 and TRBJ2-7; 7 bases are shared with TRBD1. CDR1 and CDR2 (germline): ENHRY, SYGVKD. Trimming cost V 6 bases and J 1 base; bases outside gene matches: 6. The CDR3 is 14 amino acids. The CDR3 sequence: CAIRETGKSYEQYF. CDR3 bases: TGTGCCATCAGAGAGACAGGGAAATCCTACGAGCAGTACTTC.

The genes are TRBV15 and TRBJ2-7; 7 positions agree with TRBD1. J was trimmed by 4 bases and V by 4 bases; bases with no gene match: 10. CDR1 is LNHNV and CDR2 is YYDKDF in the germline V gene (reference sequence). This CDR3 has 15 residues. The CDR3 region has the DNA TGTGCCACCAGCACCCTCGAGACAGGGCAATACGAGCAGTACTTC. This sequence encodes CATSTLETGQYEQYF.

A few counts support this clone. This chain connects TRBV7-3 to TRBJ2-4, with 8 positions matching TRBD1. Trimming cost V 4 bases and J 7 bases; bases outside gene matches: 6. The CDR3 spans 14 residues. Germline values: CDR1 SGHTA, CDR2 FQGTGA. CDR3 bases: TGTGCCAGCAGCTCGTCGACAGGGGCCAACATTCAGTACTTC. As protein: CASSSSTGANIQYF.

V gene TRBV6-1 combines with J gene TRBJ2-2; maybe TRBD1 (5 bases). CDR3 length equals 14 residues. CDR1 MNHNS and CDR2 SASEGT come from the germline V gene. The germline V and J ends were trimmed by 5 bases and 1 base, with 8 bases remaining between them. Written as DNA, the CDR3 is TGTGCCAGCAGTAGTGGACAGAACACCGGGGAGCTGTTTTTT. Residues: CASSSGQNTGELFF.